The present T cell receptor beta chain was sequenced within a study of blood T cell repertoires in COVID-19. Sequencing was performed with immunoSEQ multiplex PCR; in TCRdb, only in-frame clones are kept and a portion is missing. The data contain tens of thousands of clones, around 76% of them singletons. The CDR3 length is 13 residues. V lost 5 bases and J lost 7, with 14 bases in between. Germline-derived CDR1 and CDR2 are LNHDA and SQIVND (reference sequence). This clonotype was obtained from a man in his 70s with active or convalescent COVID-19. Sequences were obtained from peripheral blood. The gene calls are TRBV19 and TRBJ1-2; weak D call: TRBD1 (5 bases). The CDR3 bases are TGTGCCAGTAGTCTACAGGCTATGGGTGGCTACACCTTC. This sequence encodes CASSLQAMGGYTF.